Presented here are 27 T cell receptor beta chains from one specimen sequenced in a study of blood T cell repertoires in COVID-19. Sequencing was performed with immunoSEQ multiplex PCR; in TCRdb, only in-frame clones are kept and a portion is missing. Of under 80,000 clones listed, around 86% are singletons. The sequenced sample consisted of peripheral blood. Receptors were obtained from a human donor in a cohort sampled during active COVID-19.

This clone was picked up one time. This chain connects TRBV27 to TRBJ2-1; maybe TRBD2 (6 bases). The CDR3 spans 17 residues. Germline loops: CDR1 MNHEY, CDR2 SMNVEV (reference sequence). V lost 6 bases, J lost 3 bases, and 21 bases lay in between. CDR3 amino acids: CASSWAAPRGDYNEQFF. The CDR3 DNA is TGTGCCAGCAGCTGGGCCGCACCCCGCGGGGACTACAATGAGCAGTTCTTC.

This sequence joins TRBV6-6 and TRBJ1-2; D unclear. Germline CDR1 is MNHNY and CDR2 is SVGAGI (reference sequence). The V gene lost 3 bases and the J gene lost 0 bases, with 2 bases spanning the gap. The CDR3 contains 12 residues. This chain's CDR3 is CASSYTNYGYTF. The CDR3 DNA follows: TGTGCCAGCAGTTATACTAACTATGGCTACACCTTC.

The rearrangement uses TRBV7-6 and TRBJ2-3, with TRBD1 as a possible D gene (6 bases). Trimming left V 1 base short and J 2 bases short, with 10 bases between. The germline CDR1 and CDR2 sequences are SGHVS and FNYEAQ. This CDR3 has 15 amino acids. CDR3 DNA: TGTGCCAGCAGCTTAGGGGGACATGCCACAGATACGCAGTATTTT. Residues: CASSLGGHATDTQYF.

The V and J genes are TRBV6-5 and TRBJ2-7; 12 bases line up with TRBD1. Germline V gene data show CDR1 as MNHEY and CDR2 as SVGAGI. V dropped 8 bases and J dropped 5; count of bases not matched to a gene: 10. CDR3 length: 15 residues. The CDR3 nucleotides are TGTGCCAGCTATCACCGGGGACAGGGGGCCAACGAGCAGTACTTC. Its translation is CASYHRGQGANEQYF.

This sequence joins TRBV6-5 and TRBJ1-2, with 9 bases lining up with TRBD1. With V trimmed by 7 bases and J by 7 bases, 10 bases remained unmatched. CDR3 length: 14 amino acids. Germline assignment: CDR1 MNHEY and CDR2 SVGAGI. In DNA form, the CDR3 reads TGTGCCAGCATCCAAACAGGGGGCAAGGGTGGCTACACCTTC. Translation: CASIQTGGKGGYTF.

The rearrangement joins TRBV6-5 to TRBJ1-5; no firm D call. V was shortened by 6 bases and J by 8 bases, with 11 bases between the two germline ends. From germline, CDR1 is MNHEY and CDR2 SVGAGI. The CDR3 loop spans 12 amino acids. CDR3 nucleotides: TGTGCCAGCAGCTATAATTCGGAGCCCCAGCATTTT. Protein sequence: CASSYNSEPQHF.

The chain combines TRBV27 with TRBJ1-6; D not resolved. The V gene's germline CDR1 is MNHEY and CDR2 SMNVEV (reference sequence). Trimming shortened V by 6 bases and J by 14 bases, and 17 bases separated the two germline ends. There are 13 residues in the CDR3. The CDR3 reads CASSRGRESALHF. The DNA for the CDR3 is TGTGCCAGCAGCAGAGGCCGGGAATCAGCCCTCCACTTT.

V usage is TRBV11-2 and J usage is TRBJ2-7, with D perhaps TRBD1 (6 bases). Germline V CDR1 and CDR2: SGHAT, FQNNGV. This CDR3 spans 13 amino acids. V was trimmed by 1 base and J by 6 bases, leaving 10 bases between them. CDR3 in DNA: TGTGCCAGCAGCTTAGTTCTGACAGGCGAGCAGTACTTC. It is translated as CASSLVLTGEQYF.

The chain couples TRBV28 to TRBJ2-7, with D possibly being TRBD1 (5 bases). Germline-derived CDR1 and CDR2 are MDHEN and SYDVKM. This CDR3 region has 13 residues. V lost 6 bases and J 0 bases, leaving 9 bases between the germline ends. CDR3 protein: CASSFRVSYEQYF. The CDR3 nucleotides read TGTGCCAGCAGCTTCAGGGTCTCCTACGAGCAGTACTTC.

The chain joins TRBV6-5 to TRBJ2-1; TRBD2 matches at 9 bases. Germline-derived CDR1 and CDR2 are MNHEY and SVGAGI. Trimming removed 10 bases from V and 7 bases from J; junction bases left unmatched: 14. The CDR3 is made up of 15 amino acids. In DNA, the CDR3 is TGTGCCACACAGTGGTATGGCGGGGGGGCGAATGAGCAGTTCTTC. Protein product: CATQWYGGGANEQFF.

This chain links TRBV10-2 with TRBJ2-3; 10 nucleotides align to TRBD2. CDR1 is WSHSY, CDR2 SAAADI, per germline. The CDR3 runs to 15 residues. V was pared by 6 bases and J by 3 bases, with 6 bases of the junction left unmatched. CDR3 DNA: TGCGCCAGCAGGGGGTCAGCGGGGGGGACAGATACGCAGTATTTT. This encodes CASRGSAGGTDTQYF.

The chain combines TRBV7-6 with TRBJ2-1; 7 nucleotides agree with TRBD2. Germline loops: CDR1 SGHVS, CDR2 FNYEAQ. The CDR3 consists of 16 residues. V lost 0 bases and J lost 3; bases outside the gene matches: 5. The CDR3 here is CASSLAGGGGYNEQFF. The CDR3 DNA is TGTGCCAGCAGCTTAGCTGGCGGGGGAGGCTACAATGAGCAGTTCTTC.

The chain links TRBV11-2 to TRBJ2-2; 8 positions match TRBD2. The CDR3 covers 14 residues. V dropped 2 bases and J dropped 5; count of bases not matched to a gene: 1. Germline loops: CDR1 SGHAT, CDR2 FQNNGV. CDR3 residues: CASSLSGGTGELFF. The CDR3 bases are TGTGCCAGCAGCTTATCGGGGGGGACCGGGGAGCTGTTTTTT.

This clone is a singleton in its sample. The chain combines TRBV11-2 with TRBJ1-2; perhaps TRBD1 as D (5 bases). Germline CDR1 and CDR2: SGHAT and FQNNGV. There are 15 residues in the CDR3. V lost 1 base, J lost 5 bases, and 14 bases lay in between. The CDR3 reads CASSLGVRQLYGYTF. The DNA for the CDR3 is TGTGCCAGCAGCTTAGGCGTCCGACAGCTGTATGGCTACACCTTC.

CDR3 in DNA: TGTGCCAGCAGCTTGGAGGGAGGAAATTCACCCCTCCACTTT. This encodes CASSLEGGNSPLHF. J is TRBJ1-6 and V is TRBV5-5, with D hard to call. The germline V and J ends were trimmed by 0 bases and 7 bases, with 8 bases remaining between them. CDR1 is SGHKS and CDR2 is YYEKEE in the germline V gene (reference sequence). There are 14 residues in the CDR3.

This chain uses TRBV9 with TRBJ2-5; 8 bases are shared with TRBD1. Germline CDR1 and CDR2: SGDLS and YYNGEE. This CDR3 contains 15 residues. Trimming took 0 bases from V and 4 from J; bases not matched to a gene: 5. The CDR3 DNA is TGTGCCAGCAGCGTAGCAGGGGGCTTCGTAGAGACCCAGTACTTC. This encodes CASSVAGGFVETQYF.

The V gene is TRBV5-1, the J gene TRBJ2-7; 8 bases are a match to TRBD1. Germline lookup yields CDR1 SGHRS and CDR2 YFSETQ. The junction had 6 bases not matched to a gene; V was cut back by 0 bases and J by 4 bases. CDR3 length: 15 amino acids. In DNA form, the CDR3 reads TGCGCCAGCAGCTTGGTGGCAGGGGGCTTATACGAGCAGTACTTC. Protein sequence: CASSLVAGGLYEQYF.

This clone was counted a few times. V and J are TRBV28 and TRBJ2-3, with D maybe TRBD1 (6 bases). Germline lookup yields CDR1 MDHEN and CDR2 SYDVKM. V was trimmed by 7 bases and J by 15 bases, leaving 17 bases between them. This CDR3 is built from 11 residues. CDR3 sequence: CASTIRDIRYF. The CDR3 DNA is TGTGCCAGCACCATACGGGACATTCGATATTTT.

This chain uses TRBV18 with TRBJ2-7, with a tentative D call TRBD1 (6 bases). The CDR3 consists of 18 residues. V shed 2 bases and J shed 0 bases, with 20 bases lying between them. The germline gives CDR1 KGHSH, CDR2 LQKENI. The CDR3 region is CASSPNLGTQGFSYEQYF. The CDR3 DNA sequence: TGTGCCAGCTCACCAAATTTGGGAACACAGGGTTTCTCCTACGAGCAGTACTTC.

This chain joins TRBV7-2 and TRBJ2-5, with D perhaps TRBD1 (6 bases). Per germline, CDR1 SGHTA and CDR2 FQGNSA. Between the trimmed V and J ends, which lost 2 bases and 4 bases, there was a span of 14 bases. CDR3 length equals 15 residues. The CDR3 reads CASSLNQGLRETQYF. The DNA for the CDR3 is TGTGCCAGCAGCTTAAACCAGGGGCTGCGAGAGACCCAGTACTTC.

The CDR3 here is CASSLASGIQGNTGELFF. CDR3 bases: TGTGCCAGCAGCTTGGCCTCGGGGATCCAAGGGAACACCGGGGAGCTGTTTTTT. The rearrangement links TRBV5-4 to TRBJ2-2; the D gene is possibly TRBD2 (5 bases). V was pared by 0 bases and J by 1 base, with 16 bases between. The germline V gene has CDR1 SGHNT and CDR2 YYREEE (reference sequence). The CDR3 covers 18 residues. The full variable domain, completed using reference TRBV5-4 and TRBJ2-2, is ETGVTQSPTHLIKTRGQQVTLRCSSQSGHNTVSWYQQALGQGPQFIFQYYREEENGRGNFPPRFSGLQFPNYSSELNVNALELDDSALYLCASSLASGIQGNTGELFFGEGSRLTVL.

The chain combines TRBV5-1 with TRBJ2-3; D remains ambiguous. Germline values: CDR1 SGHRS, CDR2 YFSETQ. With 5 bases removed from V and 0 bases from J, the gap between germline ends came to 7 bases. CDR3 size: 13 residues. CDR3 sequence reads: CASSSSSTDTQYF. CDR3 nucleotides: TGCGCCAGCAGTTCGTCTAGCACAGATACGCAGTATTTT.

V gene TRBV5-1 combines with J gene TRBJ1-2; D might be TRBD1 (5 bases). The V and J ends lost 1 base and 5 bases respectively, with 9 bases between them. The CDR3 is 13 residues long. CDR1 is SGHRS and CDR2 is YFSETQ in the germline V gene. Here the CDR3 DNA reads TGCGCCAGCAGCTTGCCGGAGGGGTATGGCTACACCTTC. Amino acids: CASSLPEGYGYTF.

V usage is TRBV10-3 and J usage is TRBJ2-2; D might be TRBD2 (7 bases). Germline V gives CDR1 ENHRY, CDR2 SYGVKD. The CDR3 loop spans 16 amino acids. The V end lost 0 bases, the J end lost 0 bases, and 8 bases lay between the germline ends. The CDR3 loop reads CAISESGGPNTGELFF. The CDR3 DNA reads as TGTGCCATCAGTGAGTCGGGGGGGCCGAACACCGGGGAGCTGTTTTTT.

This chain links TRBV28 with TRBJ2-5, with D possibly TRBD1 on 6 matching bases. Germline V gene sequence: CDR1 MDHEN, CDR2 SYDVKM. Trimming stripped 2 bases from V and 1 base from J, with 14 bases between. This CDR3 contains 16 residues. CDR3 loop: CASSLAQGSFQETQYF. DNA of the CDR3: TGTGCCAGCAGTTTAGCGCAGGGGAGCTTCCAAGAGACCCAGTACTTC.

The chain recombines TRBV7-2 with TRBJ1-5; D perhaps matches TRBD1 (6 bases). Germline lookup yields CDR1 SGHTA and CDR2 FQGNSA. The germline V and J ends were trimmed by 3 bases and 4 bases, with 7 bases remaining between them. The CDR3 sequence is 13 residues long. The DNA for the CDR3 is TGTGCCAGCAGCTTGGACAGAAATCAGCCCCAGCATTTT. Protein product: CASSLDRNQPQHF.

CDR3 nucleotide sequence: TGTGCCAGCAGCCGCTCGGACGGGGAAGGGCAGTACTTC. Its protein is CASSRSDGEGQYF. The chain links TRBV9 to TRBJ2-7; D perhaps matches TRBD2 (5 bases). This CDR3 is built from 13 residues. V was pared by 4 bases and J by 9 bases, with 17 bases between. The germline CDR1 and CDR2 sequences are SGDLS and YYNGEE.